Listed here are 28 T cell receptor beta chains from one sample, sequenced in a study of blood T cell repertoires in COVID-19. This table comes from immunoSEQ multiplex PCR, and its TCRdb copy is limited to in-frame clones, with some not included. The data hold tens of thousands of clones, with around 88% observed a single time. Sequences were obtained from peripheral blood. These TCRs come from a woman older than 75 with acute or convalescent COVID-19.

The V and J genes are TRBV4-3 and TRBJ1-2, with 10 bases aligning to TRBD1. With V trimmed by 1 base and J by 4 bases, 3 bases remained unmatched. Germline-derived CDR1 and CDR2 are LGHNA and YSLEER. The length of the CDR3 is 15 residues. This CDR3 is CASSQAGQGFYGYTF. For the CDR3, the DNA is TGCGCCAGCAGCCAAGCGGGACAGGGGTTCTATGGCTACACCTTC.

V gene TRBV19 combines with J gene TRBJ2-5; the D is unclear. The CDR3 is made up of 14 amino acids. The V and J ends lost 3 bases and 4 bases respectively, with 12 bases between them. Germline CDR1 and CDR2: LNHDA and SQIVND (reference sequence). CDR3 in amino acids: CASSIRVGGETQYF. CDR3 nucleotides: TGTGCCAGTAGTATTCGCGTAGGCGGAGAGACCCAGTACTTC. Using reference TRBV19 and TRBJ2-5 for the parts outside the CDR3, the full variable domain is DGGITQSPKYLFRKEGQNVTLSCEQNLNHDAMYWYRQDPGQGLRLIYYSQIVNDFQKGDIAEGYSVSREKKESFPLTVTSAQKNPTAFYLCASSIRVGGETQYFGPGTRLLVL.

The chain joins TRBV9 to TRBJ1-2; D is undetermined. CDR1 is SGDLS and CDR2 is YYNGEE in the germline V gene. This CDR3 region has 12 residues. V was clipped by 2 bases and J by 5 bases, with 7 bases between them. This CDR3 reads CASSVNGYGYTF. CDR3 nucleotides: TGTGCCAGCAGCGTTAACGGGTATGGCTACACCTTC.

This clone was counted a single time. The chain combines TRBV5-4 with TRBJ2-1; 12 nucleotides line up with TRBD2. This CDR3 has 15 amino acids. The V and J ends lost 3 bases and 7 bases, in that order; junction bases with no gene match: 5. Germline V gene data show CDR1 as SGHNT and CDR2 as YYREEE (reference sequence). The CDR3 DNA reads TGTGCCAGCAGCTCAGCTAGCGGGAGGGAAAATGAGCAGTTCTTC. Protein product: CASSSASGRENEQFF.

This chain connects TRBV19 to TRBJ2-7; 11 nucleotides match TRBD2. V lost 5 bases, J lost 4 bases, and 7 bases stayed unmatched. Per the germline V gene, CDR1 is LNHDA and CDR2 is SQIVND (reference sequence). This CDR3 spans 15 amino acids. DNA of the CDR3: TGTGCCAGTAGTGGAGCGGGACTAGCGGCGTACGAGCAGTACTTC. Translation: CASSGAGLAAYEQYF.

The rearrangement joins TRBV3-1 (or the pseudogene TRBV3-2) to TRBJ2-5; D is perhaps TRBD2 (5 bases). This CDR3 has 15 amino acids. The germline V and J ends were trimmed by 6 bases and 8 bases, with 22 bases remaining between them. In germline, CDR1 is LGHDT, CDR2 YNNKEL (reference sequence). CDR3 amino acids: CASSPLAGGPGTQYF. CDR3 bases: TGTGCCAGCAGTCCCTTGGCGGGTGGCCCAGGAACCCAGTACTTC.

The chain recombines TRBV7-3 with TRBJ2-5; 8 bases are a match to TRBD2. V lost 2 bases to trimming and J lost 2 bases; unmatched junction nucleotides: 4. The germline V gene encodes CDR1 SGHTA and CDR2 FQGTGA. The CDR3 is 15 amino acids. CDR3 nucleotides: TGTGCCAGCAGCTTACAAGCGGGGGTACAAGAGACCCAGTACTTC. Residues: CASSLQAGVQETQYF.

The gene calls are TRBV16 and TRBJ2-1; 10 nucleotides agree with TRBD2. The V segment lost 9 bases and the J segment 7 bases; nucleotides outside the gene matches: 9. This CDR3 contains 14 residues. Germline CDR1 is KGHSY and CDR2 is FQNENV. Here the CDR3 reads CASRQGLAWNEQFF. Written as DNA, the CDR3 is TGTGCCAGTCGGCAGGGACTAGCGTGGAATGAGCAGTTCTTC.

The V call is TRBV5-6, the J call TRBJ2-5, with D possibly matching TRBD1 (6 bases). The V end lost 0 bases, the J end lost 5 bases, and 14 bases lay between the germline ends. CDR1 and CDR2 (germline): SGHDT, YYEEEE. This CDR3 region has 15 residues. CDR3 nucleotide sequence: TGTGCCAGCAGCTTGGCAGGGGATGTTTGGGAGACCCAGTACTTC. Protein sequence: CASSLAGDVWETQYF.

The V gene is TRBV28, the J gene TRBJ2-6, with D possibly matching TRBD2 (6 bases). CDR3 length: 17 residues. The germline V gene has CDR1 MDHEN and CDR2 SYDVKM. Between the trimmed V and J ends, which lost 5 bases and 0 bases, there was a span of 14 bases. The CDR3 reads CASSPGGVSSGANVLTF. In DNA, the CDR3 is TGTGCCAGCAGTCCCGGAGGGGTAAGCTCTGGGGCCAACGTCCTGACTTTC.

The CDR3 sequence is CASRTGDSPLHF. For the CDR3, the DNA is TGTGCCAGTAGGACAGGGGACTCACCCCTCCACTTT. This chain links TRBV19 with TRBJ1-6, with 8 positions matching TRBD1. Unmatched junction bases numbered 2, after V lost 6 bases and J lost 10 bases. Germline V gene lookup returns CDR1 LNHDA and CDR2 SQIVND (reference sequence). The CDR3 is 12 amino acids.

This rearrangement joins TRBV4-2 to TRBJ2-7, with 9 bases aligning to TRBD1. Germline V lookup: CDR1 LGHNA, CDR2 YNFKEQ. This CDR3 is built from 16 residues. The V segment lost 1 base and the J segment 5 bases; nucleotides outside the gene matches: 9. CDR3 bases: TGTGCCAGCAGCCAAGCCGAACAGGGGGCTGGGGACGAGCAGTACTTC. This translates into CASSQAEQGAGDEQYF.

CDR3: CASSVRTSGATFYPGANVLTF. CDR3 coding DNA: TGTGCCAGTAGTGTCCGGACTAGCGGGGCGACCTTTTACCCTGGGGCCAACGTCCTGACTTTC. V usage is TRBV19 and J usage is TRBJ2-6; 12 positions agree with TRBD2. The V segment lost 5 bases and the J segment 2 bases; nucleotides outside the gene matches: 16. Germline lookup yields CDR1 LNHDA and CDR2 SQIVND (reference sequence). The CDR3 is made up of 21 amino acids.

The CDR3 loop is CASSYPAVAGVKDTQYF. DNA for the CDR3: TGTGCCAGCAGTTACCCCGCGGTAGCGGGAGTCAAAGATACGCAGTATTTT. V is TRBV6-2 or TRBV6-3 and J is TRBJ2-3; TRBD2 agrees at 9 bases. V lost 2 bases and J lost 5; bases outside the gene matches: 11. This CDR3 spans 17 amino acids. The V gene's germline CDR1 is MNHEY and CDR2 SVGEGT.

This clone showed up just once. This sequence joins TRBV6-5 and TRBJ2-7, with 10 bases aligning to TRBD2. In germline, CDR1 is MNHEY, CDR2 SVGAGI. V lost 6 bases to trimming and J lost 3 bases; unmatched junction nucleotides: 5. CDR3 length equals 14 residues. CDR3 protein: CASRWTSGIYEQYF. For the CDR3, the DNA is TGTGCCAGCAGATGGACTAGCGGAATCTACGAGCAGTACTTC.

This sequence joins TRBV18 and TRBJ2-5; 9 bases are a match to TRBD1. Trimming removed 3 bases from V and 5 bases from J; junction bases left unmatched: 7. Germline V gene data show CDR1 as KGHSH and CDR2 as LQKENI. This CDR3 comprises 15 residues. In DNA, the CDR3 is TGTGCCAGCTCACCCGGAGGACAGGGGTTGGAGACCCAGTACTTC. Residues: CASSPGGQGLETQYF.

This chain links TRBV25-1 with TRBJ1-6; D remains ambiguous. Germline V gene lookup returns CDR1 MGHDK and CDR2 SYGVNS. V dropped 2 bases and J dropped 0 bases, with 5 bases sitting between them. The CDR3 has 15 amino acids. In nucleotides, the CDR3 is TGTGCCAGCAGTGAAAGGAGCTCCTATAATTCACCCCTCCACTTT. It specifies CASSERSSYNSPLHF.

V and J are TRBV7-2 and TRBJ1-2; D is possibly TRBD1 (6 bases). CDR1 is SGHTA, CDR2 FQGNSA, per germline. V lost 5 bases and J 7 bases, leaving 17 bases between the germline ends. The CDR3 covers 14 residues. CDR3 bases: TGTGCCAGCAGCCCCCGGGACATGACTCGTGGCTACACCTTC. This translates into CASSPRDMTRGYTF.

The chain couples TRBV5-1 to TRBJ2-6; TRBD1 is a possible D gene (6 bases). V was shortened by 4 bases and J by 0 bases, with 11 bases between the two germline ends. Germline CDR1 SGHRS, CDR2 YFSETQ. This CDR3 has 16 amino acids. The CDR3 DNA sequence: TGCGCCAGCAGCCCGGGACACTTCTCTGGGGCCAACGTCCTGACTTTC. Translated: CASSPGHFSGANVLTF. Full variable domain (rest looked up from reference TRBV5-1 and TRBJ2-6): KAGVTQTPRYLIKTRGQQVTLSCSPISGHRSVSWYQQTPGQGLQFLFEYFSETQRNKGNFPGRFSGRQFSNSRSEMNVSTLELGDSALYLCASSPGHFSGANVLTFGAGSRLTVL.

The chain recombines TRBV5-5 with TRBJ2-1, with 8 bases aligning to TRBD2. Germline V gene data show CDR1 as SGHKS and CDR2 as YYEKEE (reference sequence). This CDR3 is 17 amino acids long. Trimming took 5 bases from V and 0 from J; bases not matched to a gene: 10. This chain's CDR3 is CASSSESGSSSYNEQFF. In DNA, the CDR3 is TGTGCCAGCAGTTCGGAGAGCGGGAGTAGCTCCTACAATGAGCAGTTCTTC.

This clone was detected only once. The chain is built from TRBV30 and TRBJ1-1, with unresolved D. The CDR3 runs to 12 residues. V was shortened by 4 bases and J by 1 base, with 7 bases between the two germline ends. CDR1 and CDR2 (germline): GTSNPN, SVGIG (reference sequence). The CDR3 sequence is CAWTEGNTEAFF. CDR3 nucleotide sequence: TGTGCCTGGACGGAGGGGAACACTGAAGCTTTCTTT.

This chain uses TRBV5-1 with TRBJ2-7; 7 bases fit TRBD1. The V and J ends lost 4 bases and 3 bases, in that order; junction bases with no gene match: 7. This CDR3 region has 14 residues. From germline, CDR1 is SGHRS and CDR2 YFSETQ. CDR3 nucleotide sequence: TGCGCCAGCAGCCCCGGGACAGCCTTCTACGAGCAGTACTTC. It specifies CASSPGTAFYEQYF.

The J gene is TRBJ1-1, the V gene TRBV2; TRBD1 aligns across 7 bases. Germline CDR1 reads SNHLY; CDR2 reads FYNNEI. This CDR3 is built from 14 residues. J gave up 4 bases and V 6 bases, and 8 bases lay outside the gene matches. This chain's CDR3 is CASSPRQGSTEAFF. The CDR3 DNA reads TGTGCCAGCAGCCCTCGACAGGGAAGCACTGAAGCTTTCTTT.

V usage is TRBV10-3 and J usage is TRBJ1-3; tentative D call: TRBD1 (6 bases). The CDR3 spans 16 residues. V shed 3 bases and J shed 0 bases, with 12 bases lying between them. The germline V gene has CDR1 ENHRY and CDR2 SYGVKD. CDR3 coding DNA: TGTGCCATCAGTGACCTGACAGGCAACTCTGGAAACACCATATATTTT. It is translated as CAISDLTGNSGNTIYF.

The chain combines TRBV20-1 with TRBJ1-2; 7 nucleotides align to TRBD1. The ends lost 5 bases at V and 10 bases at J; junction bases unmatched: 7. The V gene's germline CDR1 is DFQATT and CDR2 SNEGSKA (reference sequence). There are 11 residues in the CDR3. This CDR3 reads CSALSGQSYTF. DNA for the CDR3: TGCAGTGCTTTGTCGGGACAGTCCTACACCTTC.

The chain is built from TRBV7-9 and TRBJ2-6; D may be TRBD1 (5 bases). The ends were cut back, 5 bases at V and 4 bases at J, with 9 bases in the middle. The CDR3 runs to 14 residues. CDR1 is SEHNR, CDR2 FQNEAQ, per germline (reference sequence). This chain's CDR3 is CASSLRQGANVLTF. The CDR3 DNA sequence: TGTGCCAGCAGCCTTAGACAGGGGGCCAACGTCCTGACTTTC.

The chain recombines TRBV2 with TRBJ1-1, with 7 bases matching TRBD1. This CDR3 contains 17 residues. V was clipped by 2 bases and J by 5 bases; unmatched bases: 14. Germline V gene lookup returns CDR1 SNHLY and CDR2 FYNNEI. The CDR3 DNA follows: TGTGCCAGCAGTGAAAGTAGGACGGGCAGGGGGAGGACTGAAGCTTTCTTT. Its translation is CASSESRTGRGRTEAFF.

This clone has a handful of counts. The chain recombines TRBV7-8 with TRBJ1-5; possible D gene TRBD1, 5 bases. The CDR3 loop spans 14 amino acids. CDR1 is SGHVS, CDR2 FQNEAQ, per germline. The V end lost 7 bases, the J end lost 2 bases, and 12 bases lay between the germline ends. CDR3: CASTGGVGNQPQHF. In DNA form, the CDR3 reads TGTGCCAGCACCGGGGGAGTTGGCAATCAGCCCCAGCATTTT.